These 16 T cell receptor beta chains came from one sample sequenced in a study of lymphopenia after photon versus proton radiotherapy. The repertoire was sequenced with immunoSEQ multiplex PCR; TCRdb's copy has only in-frame clones and lacks some. The sample has approximately 160,000 clones, around 85% seen once. Sample: peripheral blood, taken from a patient treated with photon-based radiotherapy. The receptors stem from a man aged 50 or older with gastric cancer.

This chain connects TRBV18 to TRBJ2-1; TRBD1 agrees at 8 bases. The germline CDR1 and CDR2 sequences are KGHSH and LQKENI. The CDR3 has 14 residues. The V segment lost 3 bases and the J segment 3 bases; nucleotides outside the gene matches: 1. CDR3: CASSPGQVYNEQFF. The CDR3 nucleotides are TGTGCCAGCTCACCGGGACAGGTCTACAATGAGCAGTTCTTC.

About this clone: Other nucleotide sequences in the sample specify the same CDR3. The CDR3 bases are TGTGCCAGCAGCTTAGCCTCCCCCTCCTACGAGCAGTACTTC. This gives the protein CASSLASPSYEQYF. The chain couples TRBV7-9 to TRBJ2-7; D remains ambiguous. V was shortened by 0 bases and J by 0 bases, with 6 bases between the two germline ends. The CDR3 loop spans 14 amino acids. In germline, CDR1 is SEHNR, CDR2 FQNEAQ (reference sequence).

This sequence joins TRBV4-3 and TRBJ2-5, with 13 bases fitting TRBD2. This CDR3 has 16 residues. Looked up from germline, CDR1 is LGHNA and CDR2 is YSLEER. Germline trimming cut 4 bases from V and 4 bases from J; bases unmatched to any gene: 6. The CDR3, as DNA: TGCGCCAGCAGCCCTAGGACTAGCGGGAGTAGAGAGACCCAGTACTTC. Its translation: CASSPRTSGSRETQYF.

The chain carries TRBV9 and TRBJ1-2; no definite D call. The CDR3 consists of 12 residues. Between the trimmed V and J ends, which lost 3 bases and 8 bases, there was a span of 11 bases. Germline values: CDR1 SGDLS, CDR2 YYNGEE. The CDR3 DNA follows: TGTGCCAGCAGCGCAGGAACCACGGGCTACACCTTC. Protein: CASSAGTTGYTF.

The rearrangement uses TRBV18 and TRBJ2-5; 10 bases are a match to TRBD1. The CDR3 sequence is 15 residues long. Germline lookup yields CDR1 KGHSH and CDR2 LQKENI. The V gene end was trimmed by 3 bases and the J gene end by 1 base; junction bases not matched to a gene: 2. CDR3 in amino acids: CASSPGQGLQETQYF. CDR3 DNA sequence: TGTGCCAGCTCACCGGGACAGGGGCTCCAAGAGACCCAGTACTTC.

This rearrangement joins TRBV29-1 to TRBJ2-1; 8 bases line up with TRBD2. V shed 4 bases and J 4 bases; nucleotides not matched to a gene: 3. Germline CDR1 is SQVTM and CDR2 is ANQGSEA. CDR3 length: 13 amino acids. CDR3 in DNA: TGCAGCGTTGTTGGGACTAGATACAATGAGCAGTTCTTC. It specifies CSVVGTRYNEQFF.

This rearrangement joins TRBV11-2 to TRBJ2-7; TRBD2 agrees at 10 bases. The V gene end was trimmed by 4 bases and the J gene end by 5 bases; junction bases not matched to a gene: 8. CDR1 SGHAT and CDR2 FQNNGV come from the germline V gene. The CDR3 contains 15 residues. The CDR3 region is CASSSSGRGTHEQYF. DNA of the CDR3: TGTGCCAGCAGCTCTAGCGGGAGAGGTACCCACGAGCAGTACTTC.

V is TRBV7-2 and J is TRBJ1-5; possibly TRBD1 for D (5 bases). The germline V gene encodes CDR1 SGHTA and CDR2 FQGNSA. V shed 5 bases and J shed 1 base, with 12 bases lying between them. This CDR3 is built from 15 residues. CDR3 coding DNA: TGTGCCAGCAGCCCCCGGGGGGGAAGCAATCAGCCCCAGCATTTT. Translated, it gives CASSPRGGSNQPQHF. The full variable domain, completed using reference TRBV7-2 and TRBJ1-5, is GAGVSQSPSNKVTEKGKDVELRCDPISGHTALYWYRQSLGQGLEFLIYFQGNSAPDKSGLPSDRFSAERTGGSVSTLTIQRTQQEDSAVYLCASSPRGGSNQPQHFGDGTRLSIL.

The chain links TRBV10-3 to TRBJ2-7; possibly TRBD1 for D (5 bases). The germline CDR1 and CDR2 sequences are ENHRY and SYGVKD. The CDR3 extends over 14 amino acids. V was pared by 0 bases and J by 3 bases, with 9 bases between. CDR3 coding DNA: TGTGCCATCAGTGAGTCGAGCCAGGGCTACGAGCAGTACTTC. Amino acid sequence: CAISESSQGYEQYF.

V is TRBV7-8 and J is TRBJ2-7; 9 nucleotides match TRBD2. Germline CDR1 is SGHVS and CDR2 is FQNEAQ. The J segment lost 6 bases and the V segment lost 0 bases, leaving 12 bases of the junction unmatched. The CDR3 runs to 17 residues. For the CDR3, the DNA is TGTGCCAGCAGCTTAGCGGTGTCGGGACTAGCAGTTGGCGAGCAGTACTTC. Its protein is CASSLAVSGLAVGEQYF.

The V and J genes are TRBV25-1 and TRBJ2-5; 9 positions match TRBD1. Looked up from germline, CDR1 is MGHDK and CDR2 is SYGVNS. With 4 bases clipped from V and 9 bases from J, the junction kept 6 bases outside the gene matches. There are 13 residues in the CDR3. CDR3 DNA sequence: TGTGCCAGCAGTGGGTTACAGGGGGCGGCCCAGTACTTC. It translates to CASSGLQGAAQYF.

The chain joins TRBV1 to TRBJ2-7; the D call TRBD2 from the table was never checked on the DNA. TRBV1 is deemed a pseudogene. CDR3 length equals 16 residues. This chain's CDR3 is CTSSQDPRTSGKEQYF. CDR3 nucleotides: TGCACCAGCAGCCAAGACCCTCGGACTAGCGGGAAAGAGCAGTACTTC.

The chain couples TRBV28 to TRBJ2-2; the match to TRBD2 covers 10 bases. Per germline, CDR1 MDHEN and CDR2 SYDVKM. This CDR3 has 14 amino acids. V was clipped by 6 bases and J by 7 bases; unmatched bases: 5. In DNA, the CDR3 is TGTGCCAGCAGGACACTAGCGGGAAACGGGGAGCTGTTTTTT. Residues: CASRTLAGNGELFF.

The chain employs TRBV11-2 and TRBJ2-1; 8 bases match TRBD2. This CDR3 is built from 16 residues. V lost 1 base and J lost 6; bases outside the gene matches: 8. Germline CDR1 SGHAT, CDR2 FQNNGV. CDR3 loop: CASSLAGTRIVNEQFF. The CDR3 DNA reads TGTGCCAGCAGCTTAGCAGGGACTAGAATTGTCAATGAGCAGTTCTTC.

This clone showed up just once. This sequence joins TRBV2 and TRBJ2-7; D not resolved. Germline CDR1 and CDR2: SNHLY and FYNNEI. Trimming stripped 6 bases from V and 3 bases from J, with 12 bases between. The length of the CDR3 is 13 residues. The CDR3 DNA is TGTGCCAGCAGCCTCTCCAAATACTACGAGCAGTACTTC. It is translated as CASSLSKYYEQYF.

The V gene is TRBV19, the J gene TRBJ2-1; TRBD1 matches at 8 bases. CDR3 size: 13 residues. Germline-derived CDR1 and CDR2 are LNHDA and SQIVND (reference sequence). The J segment lost 9 bases and the V segment lost 5 bases, leaving 6 bases of the junction unmatched. CDR3: CASSPPGGFEQFF. DNA of the CDR3: TGTGCCAGTAGTCCTCCAGGGGGCTTTGAGCAGTTCTTC.